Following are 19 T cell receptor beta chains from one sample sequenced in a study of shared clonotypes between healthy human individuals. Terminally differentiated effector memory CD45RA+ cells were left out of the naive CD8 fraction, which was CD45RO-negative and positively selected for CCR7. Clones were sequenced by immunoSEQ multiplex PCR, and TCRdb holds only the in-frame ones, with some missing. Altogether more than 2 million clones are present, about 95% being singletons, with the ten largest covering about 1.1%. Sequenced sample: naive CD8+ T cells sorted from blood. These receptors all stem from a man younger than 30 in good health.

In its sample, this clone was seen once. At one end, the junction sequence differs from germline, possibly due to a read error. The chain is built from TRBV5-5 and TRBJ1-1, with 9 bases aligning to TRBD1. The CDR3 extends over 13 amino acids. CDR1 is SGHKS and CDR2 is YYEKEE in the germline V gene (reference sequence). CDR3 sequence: CASSFWTGADAFF. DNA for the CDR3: TGTGCCAGCAGCTTCTGGACAGGGGCTGACGCTTTCTTT. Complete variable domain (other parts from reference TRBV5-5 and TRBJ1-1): DAGVTQSPTHLIKTRGQQVTLRCSPISGHKSVSWYQQVLGQGPQFIFQYYEKEERGRGNFPDRFSARQFPNYSSELNVNALLLGDSALYLCASSFWTGADAFFGQGTRLTVV.

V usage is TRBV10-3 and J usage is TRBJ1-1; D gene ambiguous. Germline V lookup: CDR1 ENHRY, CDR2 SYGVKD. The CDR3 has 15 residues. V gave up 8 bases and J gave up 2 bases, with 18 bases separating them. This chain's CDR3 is CAIAGVRGSNTEAFF. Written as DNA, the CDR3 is TGTGCCATCGCCGGTGTGAGAGGCTCCAACACTGAAGCTTTCTTT.

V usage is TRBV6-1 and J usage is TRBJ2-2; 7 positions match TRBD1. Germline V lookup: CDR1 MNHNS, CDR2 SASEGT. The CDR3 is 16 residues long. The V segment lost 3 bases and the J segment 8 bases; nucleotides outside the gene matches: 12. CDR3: CASSDHNDRDKGELFF. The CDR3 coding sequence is TGTGCCAGCAGTGATCACAATGACAGGGACAAGGGGGAGCTGTTTTTT.

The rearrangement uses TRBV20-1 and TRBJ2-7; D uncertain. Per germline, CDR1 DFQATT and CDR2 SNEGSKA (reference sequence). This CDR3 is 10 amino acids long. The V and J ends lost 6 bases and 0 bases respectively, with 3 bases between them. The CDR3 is CSAFSYEQYF. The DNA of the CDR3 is TGCAGTGCCTTCTCCTACGAGCAGTACTTC.

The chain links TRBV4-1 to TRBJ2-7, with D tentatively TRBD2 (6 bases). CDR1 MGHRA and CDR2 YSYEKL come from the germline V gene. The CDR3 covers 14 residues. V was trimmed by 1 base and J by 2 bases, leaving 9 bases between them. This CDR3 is CASSQVAGPYEQYF. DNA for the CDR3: TGCGCCAGCAGCCAAGTTGCGGGACCCTACGAGCAGTACTTC.

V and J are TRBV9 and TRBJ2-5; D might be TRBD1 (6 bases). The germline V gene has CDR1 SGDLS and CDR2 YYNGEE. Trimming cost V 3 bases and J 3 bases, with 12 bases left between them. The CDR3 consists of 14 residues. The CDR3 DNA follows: TGTGCCAGCAGCGCAGGTTACAGGGAAGAGACCCAGTACTTC. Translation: CASSAGYREETQYF.

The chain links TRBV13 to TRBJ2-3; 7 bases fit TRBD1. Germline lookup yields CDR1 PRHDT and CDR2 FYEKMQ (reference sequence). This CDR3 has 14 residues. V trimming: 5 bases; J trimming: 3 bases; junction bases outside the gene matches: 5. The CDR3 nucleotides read TGTGCCAGCAGCCTACAACAGGGGACAGATACGCAGTATTTT. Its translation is CASSLQQGTDTQYF.

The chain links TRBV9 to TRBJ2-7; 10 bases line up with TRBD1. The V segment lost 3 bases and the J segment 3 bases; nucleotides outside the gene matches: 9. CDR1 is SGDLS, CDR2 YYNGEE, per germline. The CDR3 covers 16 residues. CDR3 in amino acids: CASSGPGTGDGYEQYF. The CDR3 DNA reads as TGTGCCAGCAGCGGACCCGGGACAGGGGACGGCTACGAGCAGTACTTC.

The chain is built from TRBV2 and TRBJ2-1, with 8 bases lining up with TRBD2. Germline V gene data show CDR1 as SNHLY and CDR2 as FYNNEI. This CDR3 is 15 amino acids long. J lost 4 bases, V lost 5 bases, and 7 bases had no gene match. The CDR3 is CASSRSGSGYNEQFF. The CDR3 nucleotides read TGTGCCAGCAGTCGCAGCGGGAGCGGGTACAATGAGCAGTTCTTC.

The DNA of the CDR3 is TGTGCCAGCAGCTTTTTCTCAGACGATGAGCAGTTCTTC. Its translation: CASSFFSDDEQFF. This chain uses TRBV7-9 with TRBJ2-1; D ambiguous. The CDR3 has 13 amino acids. Germline CDR1 is SEHNR and CDR2 is FQNEAQ (reference sequence). Between the trimmed V and J ends, which lost 3 bases and 8 bases, there was a span of 11 bases.

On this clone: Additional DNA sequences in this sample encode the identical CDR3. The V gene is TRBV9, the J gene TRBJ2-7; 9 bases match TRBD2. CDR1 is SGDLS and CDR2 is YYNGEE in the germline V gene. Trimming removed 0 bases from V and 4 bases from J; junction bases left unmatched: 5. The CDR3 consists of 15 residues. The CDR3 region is CASSVAAGGLYEQYF. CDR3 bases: TGTGCCAGCAGCGTAGCCGCGGGGGGGTTATACGAGCAGTACTTC.

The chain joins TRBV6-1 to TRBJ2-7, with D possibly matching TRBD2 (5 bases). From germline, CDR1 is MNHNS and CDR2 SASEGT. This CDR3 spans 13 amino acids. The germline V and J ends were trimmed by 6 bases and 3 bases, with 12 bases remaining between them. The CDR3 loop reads CASRGPGNYEQYF. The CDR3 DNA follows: TGTGCCAGCAGAGGTCCGGGGAACTACGAGCAGTACTTC.

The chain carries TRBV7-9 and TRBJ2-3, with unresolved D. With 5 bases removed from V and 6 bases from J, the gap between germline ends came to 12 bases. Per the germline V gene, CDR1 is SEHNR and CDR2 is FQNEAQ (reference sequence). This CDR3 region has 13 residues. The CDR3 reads CASSAALVDTQYF. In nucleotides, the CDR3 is TGTGCCAGCAGCGCAGCCCTCGTGGATACGCAGTATTTT. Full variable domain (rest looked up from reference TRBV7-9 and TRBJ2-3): DTGVSQNPRHKITKRGQNVTFRCDPISEHNRLYWYRQTLGQGPEFLTYFQNEAQLEKSRLLSDRFSAERPKGSFSTLEIQRTEQGDSAMYLCASSAALVDTQYFGPGTRLTVL.

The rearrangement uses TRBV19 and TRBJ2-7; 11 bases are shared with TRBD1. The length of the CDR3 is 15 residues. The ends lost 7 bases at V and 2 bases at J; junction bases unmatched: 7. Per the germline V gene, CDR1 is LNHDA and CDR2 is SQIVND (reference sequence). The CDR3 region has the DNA TGTGCCAGTACCCCGGGACAGGGGGGCACCTACGAGCAGTACTTC. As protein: CASTPGQGGTYEQYF.

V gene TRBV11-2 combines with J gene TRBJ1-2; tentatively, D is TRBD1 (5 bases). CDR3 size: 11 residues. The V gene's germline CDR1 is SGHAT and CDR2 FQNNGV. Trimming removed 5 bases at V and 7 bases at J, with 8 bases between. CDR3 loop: CASSGTGGYTF. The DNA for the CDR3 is TGTGCCAGCAGCGGGACTGGTGGCTACACCTTC.

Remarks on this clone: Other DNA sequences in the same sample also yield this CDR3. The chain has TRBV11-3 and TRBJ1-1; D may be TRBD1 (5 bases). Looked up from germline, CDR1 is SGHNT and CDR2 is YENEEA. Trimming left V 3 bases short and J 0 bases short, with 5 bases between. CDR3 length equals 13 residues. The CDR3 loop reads CASSLGLNTEAFF. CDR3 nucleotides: TGTGCCAGCAGCTTGGGGCTGAACACTGAAGCTTTCTTT.

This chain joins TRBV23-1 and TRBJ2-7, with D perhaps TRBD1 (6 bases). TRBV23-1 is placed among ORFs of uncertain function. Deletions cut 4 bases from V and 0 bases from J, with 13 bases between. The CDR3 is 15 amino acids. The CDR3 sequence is CASSRWQGSSYEQYF. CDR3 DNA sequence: TGCGCCAGCAGTCGGTGGCAGGGGAGCTCCTACGAGCAGTACTTC.

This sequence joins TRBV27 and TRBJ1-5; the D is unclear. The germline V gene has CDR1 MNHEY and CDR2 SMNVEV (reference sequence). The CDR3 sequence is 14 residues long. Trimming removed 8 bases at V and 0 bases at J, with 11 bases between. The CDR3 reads CASGGSYSNQPQHF. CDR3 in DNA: TGTGCCAGCGGCGGATCTTATAGCAATCAGCCCCAGCATTTT.

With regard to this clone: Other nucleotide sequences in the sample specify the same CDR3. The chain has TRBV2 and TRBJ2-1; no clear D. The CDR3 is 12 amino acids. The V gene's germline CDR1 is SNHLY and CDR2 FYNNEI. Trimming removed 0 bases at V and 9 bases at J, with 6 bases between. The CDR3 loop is CASSEALGEQFF. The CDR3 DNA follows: TGTGCCAGCAGTGAAGCGCTTGGTGAGCAGTTCTTC.